The text below deals with one T cell receptor (beta chain). The germline gene is not matched at one end of the junction; a read error may be the cause. Sequenced by immunoSEQ multiplex PCR; TCRdb stores in-frame clones only, minus some. The repertoire consists of around 250,000 clones, with less than 85% occurring once and the leading ten covering about 3.4%. These data come from a study of blood T cell repertoires in COVID-19. From germline, CDR1 is SGHTA and CDR2 FQGNSA. The CDR3 is 15 residues long. The sequence derives from a young woman with acute or convalescent COVID-19. The chain joins TRBV7-2 to TRBJ2-5; the D is unclear. Sequenced input: peripheral blood. In DNA form, the CDR3 reads TGTGCCAGCAGCTTCCCGCCTCTGATACTACCAAAACGGCACTTC. Its translation is CASSFPPLILPKRHF.